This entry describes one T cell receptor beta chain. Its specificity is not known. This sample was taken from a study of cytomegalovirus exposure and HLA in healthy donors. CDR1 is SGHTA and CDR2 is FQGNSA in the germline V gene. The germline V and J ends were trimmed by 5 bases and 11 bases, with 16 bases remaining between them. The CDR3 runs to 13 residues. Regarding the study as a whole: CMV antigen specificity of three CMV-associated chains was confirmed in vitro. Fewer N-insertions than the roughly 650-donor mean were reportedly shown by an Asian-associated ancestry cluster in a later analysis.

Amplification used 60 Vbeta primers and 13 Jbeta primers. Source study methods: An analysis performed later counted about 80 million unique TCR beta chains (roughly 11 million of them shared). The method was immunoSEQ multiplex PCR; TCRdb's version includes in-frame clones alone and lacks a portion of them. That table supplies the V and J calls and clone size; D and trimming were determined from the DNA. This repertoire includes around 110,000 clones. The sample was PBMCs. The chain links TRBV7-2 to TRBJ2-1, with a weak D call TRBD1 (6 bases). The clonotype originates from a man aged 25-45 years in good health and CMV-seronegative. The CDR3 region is CASSPRDTSQQFF. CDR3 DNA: TGTGCCAGCAGCCCCCGGGACACCTCACAGCAGTTCTTC.